A selection of T cell receptor beta chains follows, all from one sample in a study of cytomegalovirus exposure and HLA in healthy donors. Profiled with immunoSEQ multiplex PCR; TCRdb holds only in-frame clones, not every one. The table has about 89,000 clones, 85% seen once. Material for sequencing was PBMCs. These receptors were collected from a man in his forties in good health and CMV-seropositive. The CDR3 runs from the conserved cysteine through the conserved F or W. A D gene is named only where the DNA matches it firmly. Expanded clones are given a class, and other clones once, few, many or no size at all.

D gene: -
clone size: -
J gene: TRBJ2-3
V gene: TRBV4-2
CDR3 protein: CASSQDDSRTDTQYF
CDR3 DNA: TGTGCCAGCAGCCAAGATGACTCACGCACAGATACGCAGTATTTT

D gene: TRBD1
clone size: few
J gene: TRBJ2-5
V gene: TRBV5-1
CDR3 protein: CASSLLGGEETQYF
CDR3 DNA: TGCGCCAGCAGCTTGCTAGGGGGCGAAGAGACCCAGTACTTC

D gene: -
clone size: -
J gene: TRBJ2-7
V gene: TRBV2
CDR3 protein: CASLQDSFYF
CDR3 DNA: TGTGCCAGCCTCCAGGACTCTTTTTACTTC

D gene: TRBD2
clone size: -
J gene: TRBJ2-3
V gene: TRBV5-4
CDR3 protein: CASSSGTSGRARDTQYF
CDR3 DNA: TGTGCCAGCAGCTCAGGGACTAGCGGGAGGGCCAGAGATACGCAGTATTTT

D gene: TRBD1
clone size: -
J gene: TRBJ1-2
V gene: TRBV7-2
CDR3 protein: CASSPRIDRGYGYTF
CDR3 DNA: TGTGCCAGCAGCCCCCGTATCGACAGGGGATATGGCTACACCTTC

D gene: TRBD2
clone size: -
J gene: TRBJ2-7
V gene: TRBV5-1
CDR3 protein: CASSLRASGSSEQYF
CDR3 DNA: TGCGCCAGCAGCTTGAGGGCTAGCGGGAGTTCCGAGCAGTACTTC

D gene: -
clone size: -
J gene: TRBJ2-1
V gene: TRBV5-1
CDR3 protein: CASSLTSNEQFF
CDR3 DNA: TGCGCCAGCAGCCTCACTAGTAATGAGCAGTTCTTC

D gene: -
clone size: -
J gene: TRBJ1-3
V gene: TRBV5-4
CDR3 protein: CASSLNPGSSGNTIYF
CDR3 DNA: TGTGCCAGCAGCTTGAATCCAGGTTCCTCTGGAAACACCATATATTTT

D gene: -
clone size: once
J gene: TRBJ2-7
V gene: TRBV5-1
CDR3 protein: CASSLVEGVYEQYF
CDR3 DNA: TGCGCCAGCAGCTTGGTAGAGGGTGTCTACGAGCAGTACTTC

D gene: -
clone size: once
J gene: TRBJ1-6
V gene: TRBV28
CDR3 protein: CASSPPSLYNSPLHF
CDR3 DNA: TGTGCCAGCAGCCCCCCGTCCCTCTATAATTCACCCCTCCACTTT

D gene: TRBD1
clone size: -
J gene: TRBJ2-2
V gene: TRBV10-3
CDR3 protein: CAINDTGAGELFF
CDR3 DNA: TGTGCCATCAACGACACAGGGGCCGGGGAGCTGTTTTTT

D gene: -
clone size: -
J gene: TRBJ2-7
V gene: TRBV5-4
CDR3 protein: CASSLLTGGSNYEQYF
CDR3 DNA: TGTGCCAGCAGCTTGTTAACTGGCGGTTCTAACTACGAGCAGTACTTC

D gene: -
clone size: few
J gene: TRBJ1-1
V gene: TRBV19
CDR3 protein: CASSIWGGNFMNTEAFF
CDR3 DNA: TGTGCCAGTAGTATATGGGGGGGCAACTTCATGAACACTGAAGCTTTCTTT

D gene: -
clone size: -
J gene: TRBJ1-3
V gene: TRBV29-1
CDR3 protein: CSALTGFGNTIYF
CDR3 DNA: TGCAGCGCCCTCACGGGTTTTGGAAACACCATATATTTT

D gene: -
clone size: -
J gene: TRBJ1-6
V gene: TRBV13
CDR3 protein: CASRGAGSSYNSPLHF
CDR3 DNA: TGTGCCAGCAGGGGGGCTGGGAGCTCCTATAATTCACCCCTCCACTTT

D gene: TRBD2
clone size: -
J gene: TRBJ2-3
V gene: TRBV7-2
CDR3 protein: CASSLYGTSGRAGADTQYF
CDR3 DNA: TGTGCCAGCAGCTTATACGGGACTAGCGGGAGGGCGGGCGCAGATACGCAGTATTTT

D gene: -
clone size: -
J gene: TRBJ2-4
V gene: TRBV9
CDR3 protein: CASSASLSAQNIQYF
CDR3 DNA: TGTGCCAGCAGCGCTAGCTTGTCGGCCCAGAACATTCAGTACTTC

D gene: TRBD2
clone size: -
J gene: TRBJ2-3
V gene: TRBV10-3
CDR3 protein: CACGREVTDTQYF
CDR3 DNA: TGTGCCTGTGGGAGGGAGGTCACAGATACGCAGTATTTT

D gene: TRBD1
clone size: -
J gene: TRBJ1-2
V gene: TRBV2
CDR3 protein: CASSEAQTGGQGYTF
CDR3 DNA: TGTGCCAGCAGTGAAGCGCAGACAGGGGGCCAGGGCTACACCTTC

D gene: TRBD1
clone size: -
J gene: TRBJ1-6
V gene: TRBV5-4
CDR3 protein: CASSRDSSYNSPLHF
CDR3 DNA: TGTGCCAGCAGCCGGGACAGCTCCTATAATTCACCCCTCCACTTT

D gene: -
clone size: -
J gene: TRBJ2-7
V gene: TRBV5-1
CDR3 protein: CASSLSRSSYEQYF
CDR3 DNA: TGCGCCAGCAGCTTGAGTCGGAGCTCCTACGAGCAGTACTTC

D gene: TRBD1
clone size: -
J gene: TRBJ1-2
V gene: TRBV19
CDR3 protein: CASSMDRRYGYTF
CDR3 DNA: TGTGCCAGTAGTATGGACAGGCGATATGGCTACACCTTC

D gene: -
clone size: -
J gene: TRBJ1-1
V gene: TRBV5-1
CDR3 protein: CASSLDGGRNTEAFF
CDR3 DNA: TGCGCCAGCAGCTTGGATGGTGGCAGGAACACTGAAGCTTTCTTT

D gene: -
clone size: -
J gene: TRBJ2-5
V gene: TRBV29-1
CDR3 protein: CSVGYTETQYF
CDR3 DNA: TGCAGCGTTGGGTACACAGAGACCCAGTACTTC

D gene: TRBD1
clone size: -
J gene: TRBJ1-3
V gene: TRBV18
CDR3 protein: CASSLPDRGEHTIYF
CDR3 DNA: TGTGCCAGCTCATTACCGGACAGGGGCGAGCACACCATATATTTT

D gene: TRBD1
clone size: -
J gene: TRBJ1-6
V gene: TRBV19
CDR3 protein: CASNRGSSYNSPLHF
CDR3 DNA: TGTGCCAGTAACAGGGGGAGCTCCTATAATTCACCCCTCCACTTT

D gene: -
clone size: few
J gene: TRBJ2-7
V gene: TRBV5-1
CDR3 protein: CASSFDHRAPGDEQYF
CDR3 DNA: TGCGCCAGCAGCTTCGACCACCGGGCCCCGGGAGACGAGCAGTACTTC

D gene: TRBD1
clone size: -
J gene: TRBJ2-7
V gene: TRBV10-3
CDR3 protein: CAISEGQGFLPYEQYF
CDR3 DNA: TGTGCCATCAGTGAGGGACAGGGGTTTTTGCCCTACGAGCAGTACTTC

D gene: -
clone size: few
J gene: TRBJ2-5
V gene: TRBV5-1
CDR3 protein: CASSFEAGVQETQYF
CDR3 DNA: TGCGCCAGCAGCTTCGAAGCAGGGGTACAAGAGACCCAGTACTTC

D gene: TRBD2
clone size: -
J gene: TRBJ2-1
V gene: TRBV7-9
CDR3 protein: CASSFSGTSTPSSYNEQFF
CDR3 DNA: TGTGCCAGCAGTTTTTCCGGGACTAGTACCCCAAGCTCCTACAATGAGCAGTTCTTC

D gene: -
clone size: once
J gene: TRBJ2-2
V gene: TRBV6-1
CDR3 protein: CASSVAELNTGELFF
CDR3 DNA: TGTGCCAGCAGCGTAGCGGAACTTAACACCGGGGAGCTGTTTTTT

D gene: TRBD1
clone size: -
J gene: TRBJ1-2
V gene: TRBV5-4
CDR3 protein: CASTFRDRGGYTF
CDR3 DNA: TGTGCCAGCACCTTCCGGGACAGGGGTGGCTACACCTTC

D gene: -
clone size: -
J gene: TRBJ2-7
V gene: TRBV12-5
CDR3 protein: CASAPKGGDEQYF
CDR3 DNA: TGTGCTAGTGCCCCCAAAGGAGGCGACGAGCAGTACTTC

D gene: TRBD1
clone size: once
J gene: TRBJ2-5
V gene: TRBV11-1
CDR3 protein: CASSSASGDREETQYF
CDR3 DNA: TGTGCCAGCAGCTCCGCCAGTGGGGACAGGGAAGAGACCCAGTACTTC

D gene: TRBD2
clone size: -
J gene: TRBJ2-6
V gene: TRBV4-1
CDR3 protein: CASRPAGSSGANVLTF
CDR3 DNA: TGCGCCAGCAGGCCAGCGGGGAGCTCTGGGGCCAACGTCCTGACTTTC

D gene: TRBD1
clone size: -
J gene: TRBJ1-5
V gene: TRBV29-1
CDR3 protein: CSVSGTGGERSNQPQHF
CDR3 DNA: TGCAGCGTATCCGGGACAGGGGGCGAGAGGAGCAATCAGCCCCAGCATTTT

D gene: -
clone size: -
J gene: TRBJ2-7
V gene: TRBV7-9
CDR3 protein: CASSFLGLDYEQYF
CDR3 DNA: TGTGCCAGCAGCTTTCTTGGACTTGACTACGAGCAGTACTTC

D gene: -
clone size: -
J gene: TRBJ2-7
V gene: TRBV6-1
CDR3 protein: CAVSKLQAYEQYF
CDR3 DNA: TGTGCCGTATCGAAACTTCAAGCCTACGAGCAGTACTTC

D gene: -
clone size: -
J gene: TRBJ2-1
V gene: TRBV27
CDR3 protein: CASSLGAVSYNEQFF
CDR3 DNA: TGTGCCAGCAGTTTGGGAGCGGTCTCCTACAATGAGCAGTTCTTC

D gene: TRBD2
clone size: -
J gene: TRBJ2-2
V gene: TRBV9
CDR3 protein: CASSVVGGVPSGELFF
CDR3 DNA: TGTGCCAGCAGCGTAGTGGGAGGGGTCCCGTCCGGGGAGCTGTTTTTT

D gene: TRBD2
clone size: few
J gene: TRBJ2-7
V gene: TRBV27
CDR3 protein: CASSSMGEGHYEQYF
CDR3 DNA: TGTGCCAGCAGTTCAATGGGGGAGGGCCACTACGAGCAGTACTTC

D gene: TRBD2
clone size: -
J gene: TRBJ2-3
V gene: TRBV6-1
CDR3 protein: CASRGPGTRSDTQYF
CDR3 DNA: TGTGCCAGCAGGGGTCCCGGGACTAGGTCAGATACGCAGTATTTT

D gene: TRBD2
clone size: -
J gene: TRBJ2-1
V gene: TRBV5-1
CDR3 protein: CASSLTSGSTVARQFF
CDR3 DNA: TGCGCCAGCAGCCTGACTAGCGGGAGTACTGTAGCTCGGCAGTTCTTC

D gene: -
clone size: -
J gene: TRBJ2-2
V gene: TRBV11-2
CDR3 protein: CASSLDPPPSTRELFF
CDR3 DNA: TGTGCCAGCAGCTTAGACCCACCCCCTAGCACCAGGGAGCTGTTTTTT

D gene: -
clone size: -
J gene: TRBJ2-2
V gene: TRBV28
CDR3 protein: CASSLIRELGTGELFF
CDR3 DNA: TGTGCCAGCAGTTTAATTCGGGAGTTGGGCACCGGGGAGCTGTTTTTT

D gene: -
clone size: -
J gene: TRBJ1-1
V gene: TRBV7-7
CDR3 protein: CASSLSSNTEAFF
CDR3 DNA: TGTGCTAGCAGCTTATCGTCGAACACTGAAGCTTTCTTT

D gene: TRBD1
clone size: -
J gene: TRBJ2-2
V gene: TRBV2
CDR3 protein: CASSLTGITGELFF
CDR3 DNA: TGTGCCAGCAGCCTGACAGGGATCACCGGGGAGCTGTTTTTT

D gene: -
clone size: once
J gene: TRBJ2-5
V gene: TRBV6-1
CDR3 protein: CASGRVQETQYF
CDR3 DNA: TGTGCCAGCGGGCGGGTCCAGGAGACCCAGTACTTC

D gene: TRBD2
clone size: -
J gene: TRBJ2-1
V gene: TRBV5-1
CDR3 protein: CASSLELAGGEKQFF
CDR3 DNA: TGCGCCAGCAGCTTGGAACTAGCGGGAGGCGAGAAGCAGTTCTTC

D gene: TRBD2
clone size: few
J gene: TRBJ2-1
V gene: TRBV9
CDR3 protein: CASSVGLAGVSEQFF
CDR3 DNA: TGTGCCAGCAGCGTAGGTCTAGCGGGGGTTAGTGAGCAGTTCTTC

D gene: -
clone size: -
J gene: TRBJ2-3
V gene: TRBV18
CDR3 protein: CASSPSLGLAESTDTQYF
CDR3 DNA: TGTGCCAGCTCACCTTCCTTGGGTCTAGCCGAGTCCACAGATACGCAGTATTTT

D gene: -
clone size: -
J gene: TRBJ1-6
V gene: TRBV5-4
CDR3 protein: CASSLSAEPLHF
CDR3 DNA: TGTGCCAGCAGCTTGTCAGCGGAACCCCTCCACTTT

D gene: -
clone size: medium-sized
J gene: TRBJ2-7
V gene: TRBV6-5
CDR3 protein: CASRSGFEQYF
CDR3 DNA: TGTGCCAGCAGATCAGGGTTCGAGCAGTACTTC

D gene: -
clone size: -
J gene: TRBJ2-1
V gene: TRBV5-1
CDR3 protein: CASSLDVLFYNEQFF
CDR3 DNA: TGCGCCAGCAGCTTGGATGTCCTTTTCTACAATGAGCAGTTCTTC

D gene: TRBD1
clone size: -
J gene: TRBJ2-7
V gene: TRBV7-9
CDR3 protein: CSSSELGTGDHEQYF
CDR3 DNA: TGTTCCAGCAGCGAGTTAGGGACAGGGGATCACGAGCAGTACTTC

D gene: -
clone size: -
J gene: TRBJ2-7
V gene: TRBV7-8
CDR3 protein: CASSLGDSYEQYF
CDR3 DNA: TGTGCCAGCAGCTTAGGAGACAGCTACGAGCAGTACTTC

D gene: TRBD2
clone size: -
J gene: TRBJ2-5
V gene: TRBV7-3
CDR3 protein: CASSLDGTTKTQYF
CDR3 DNA: TGTGCCAGCAGCTTAGACGGGACTACAAAGACCCAGTACTTC

D gene: TRBD2
clone size: -
J gene: TRBJ2-3
V gene: TRBV7-3
CDR3 protein: CASSLSGGWVDTQYF
CDR3 DNA: TGTGCCAGCAGCTTAAGCGGGGGGTGGGTTGATACGCAGTATTTT

D gene: TRBD2
clone size: -
J gene: TRBJ2-1
V gene: TRBV5-1
CDR3 protein: CASSALAGLYNEQFF
CDR3 DNA: TGCGCCAGCAGCGCACTAGCGGGACTTTACAATGAGCAGTTCTTC